The entry below describes one T cell receptor (beta chain). Its antigen is undetermined. The TCRbeta library was prepared with unique molecular identifiers. Via MiXCR, TCRdb re-called the PCR reads, giving one row per CDR3 protein. The repertoire consists of about 980,000 distinct CDR3 sequences, with about 29% occurring once and the leading ten covering under 30%. This sample is drawn from a study of T-cell reconstitution after alpha-beta-depleted transplantation in children. Study observations and caveats: Newly produced T cells mostly provided counts and TCRbeta diversity after one year, as hyperexpanded clones declined. Recipient T cells and thymic progenitors that survived gave rise to the high TCRbeta diversity observed at day 60 in some patients. The origin of alpha-beta T cells about two months after transplant was reportedly several hundred expanded graft clones.

The germline V and J ends were trimmed by 4 bases and 4 bases, with 20 bases remaining between them. The CDR3 has 16 residues. From germline, CDR1 is LGHNA and CDR2 YSLEER. The sample in question was PBMCs, mostly from graft donor cells, obtained 360 days after TCRalphabeta/CD19-depleted stem cell transplant. The sequence was obtained from a boy younger than two who had a stem cell transplant for SCID, so the T cells may come from the graft donor. J is TRBJ2-7 and V is TRBV4-3; D perhaps matches TRBD2 (5 bases). The CDR3 sequence: CASSLEAGRGVYEQYF. DNA for the CDR3: TGCGCCAGCAGCCTGGAGGCGGGCCGTGGGGTGTACGAGCAGTACTTC.